This is a list of T cell receptor beta chains from one sample in a study of T cell responses to AZD1222 COVID-19 vaccine. Clones were sequenced by immunoSEQ multiplex PCR, and TCRdb holds only the in-frame ones, with some missing. The profile shows 150,000 or so clones, under 95% of them singletons. The sequencing used peripheral blood, collected on day 0 of AZD1222 vaccination. The receptors shown here come from an adult in good health. Each CDR3 is given with its conserved first and last residue. The order of the fields is V gene, CDR3 protein.

V: TRBV9
CDR3: CASSASADTQYF

V: TRBV2
CDR3: CASIGTSRETQYF

V: TRBV10-2
CDR3: CASETTYSLAGGPQRDTQYF

V: TRBV19
CDR3: CASSILDREDGYTF

V: TRBV18
CDR3: CASSPGTGSYNEQFF

V: TRBV7-2
CDR3: CASSLVGYTQETQYF

V: TRBV19
CDR3: CASSPSGGVYEQYF

V: TRBV5-5
CDR3: CASSFGHSNQPQHF

V: TRBV4-1
CDR3: CASSQADTEAFF

V: TRBV3-1/TRBV3-2
CDR3: CASSLSGGPNSEYF

V: TRBV7-3
CDR3: CASSFKVTNEQFF

V: TRBV6-5
CDR3: CASSYEVSTEAFF

V: TRBV28
CDR3: CASSLPAALGYTF

V: TRBV18
CDR3: CASSRLGQNYEQYF

V: TRBV11-2
CDR3: CASSLDPGDRSYNEQFF

V: TRBV2
CDR3: CASLSTGYNSYEQYF

V: TRBV29-1
CDR3: CSVTLGLVGYEQYF

V: TRBV3-1/TRBV3-2
CDR3: CASSQGGQGIGNYGYTF

V: TRBV6-5
CDR3: CASTLGKLNTGELFF

V: TRBV12-3/TRBV12-4
CDR3: CASSRNSNQPQHF

V: TRBV27
CDR3: CASRRTGMSNQPQHF

V: TRBV6-5
CDR3: CASRPPRNQPQHF

V: TRBV9
CDR3: CASSVGRGVSTEAFF

V: TRBV10-1
CDR3: CASSESGSRNIQYF

V: TRBV15
CDR3: CATGGGGVAEAFF

V: TRBV5-6
CDR3: CASSLKGANEQFF

V: TRBV10-3
CDR3: CATTGTGNQPQHF

V: TRBV7-9
CDR3: CASSLSDRVGETQYF

V: TRBV27
CDR3: CASSPFPGGDTQYF

V: TRBV2
CDR3: CASSVQGTSTDTQYF

V: TRBV19
CDR3: CASSRAGITYEQYF

V: TRBV11-2
CDR3: CASSSVTGNGNEQFF

V: TRBV5-1
CDR3: CASRSGGLPNTEAFF

V: TRBV6-5
CDR3: CASSYGTGGIYGYTF

V: TRBV6-1
CDR3: CASSEWRDRDRGSNTEAFF